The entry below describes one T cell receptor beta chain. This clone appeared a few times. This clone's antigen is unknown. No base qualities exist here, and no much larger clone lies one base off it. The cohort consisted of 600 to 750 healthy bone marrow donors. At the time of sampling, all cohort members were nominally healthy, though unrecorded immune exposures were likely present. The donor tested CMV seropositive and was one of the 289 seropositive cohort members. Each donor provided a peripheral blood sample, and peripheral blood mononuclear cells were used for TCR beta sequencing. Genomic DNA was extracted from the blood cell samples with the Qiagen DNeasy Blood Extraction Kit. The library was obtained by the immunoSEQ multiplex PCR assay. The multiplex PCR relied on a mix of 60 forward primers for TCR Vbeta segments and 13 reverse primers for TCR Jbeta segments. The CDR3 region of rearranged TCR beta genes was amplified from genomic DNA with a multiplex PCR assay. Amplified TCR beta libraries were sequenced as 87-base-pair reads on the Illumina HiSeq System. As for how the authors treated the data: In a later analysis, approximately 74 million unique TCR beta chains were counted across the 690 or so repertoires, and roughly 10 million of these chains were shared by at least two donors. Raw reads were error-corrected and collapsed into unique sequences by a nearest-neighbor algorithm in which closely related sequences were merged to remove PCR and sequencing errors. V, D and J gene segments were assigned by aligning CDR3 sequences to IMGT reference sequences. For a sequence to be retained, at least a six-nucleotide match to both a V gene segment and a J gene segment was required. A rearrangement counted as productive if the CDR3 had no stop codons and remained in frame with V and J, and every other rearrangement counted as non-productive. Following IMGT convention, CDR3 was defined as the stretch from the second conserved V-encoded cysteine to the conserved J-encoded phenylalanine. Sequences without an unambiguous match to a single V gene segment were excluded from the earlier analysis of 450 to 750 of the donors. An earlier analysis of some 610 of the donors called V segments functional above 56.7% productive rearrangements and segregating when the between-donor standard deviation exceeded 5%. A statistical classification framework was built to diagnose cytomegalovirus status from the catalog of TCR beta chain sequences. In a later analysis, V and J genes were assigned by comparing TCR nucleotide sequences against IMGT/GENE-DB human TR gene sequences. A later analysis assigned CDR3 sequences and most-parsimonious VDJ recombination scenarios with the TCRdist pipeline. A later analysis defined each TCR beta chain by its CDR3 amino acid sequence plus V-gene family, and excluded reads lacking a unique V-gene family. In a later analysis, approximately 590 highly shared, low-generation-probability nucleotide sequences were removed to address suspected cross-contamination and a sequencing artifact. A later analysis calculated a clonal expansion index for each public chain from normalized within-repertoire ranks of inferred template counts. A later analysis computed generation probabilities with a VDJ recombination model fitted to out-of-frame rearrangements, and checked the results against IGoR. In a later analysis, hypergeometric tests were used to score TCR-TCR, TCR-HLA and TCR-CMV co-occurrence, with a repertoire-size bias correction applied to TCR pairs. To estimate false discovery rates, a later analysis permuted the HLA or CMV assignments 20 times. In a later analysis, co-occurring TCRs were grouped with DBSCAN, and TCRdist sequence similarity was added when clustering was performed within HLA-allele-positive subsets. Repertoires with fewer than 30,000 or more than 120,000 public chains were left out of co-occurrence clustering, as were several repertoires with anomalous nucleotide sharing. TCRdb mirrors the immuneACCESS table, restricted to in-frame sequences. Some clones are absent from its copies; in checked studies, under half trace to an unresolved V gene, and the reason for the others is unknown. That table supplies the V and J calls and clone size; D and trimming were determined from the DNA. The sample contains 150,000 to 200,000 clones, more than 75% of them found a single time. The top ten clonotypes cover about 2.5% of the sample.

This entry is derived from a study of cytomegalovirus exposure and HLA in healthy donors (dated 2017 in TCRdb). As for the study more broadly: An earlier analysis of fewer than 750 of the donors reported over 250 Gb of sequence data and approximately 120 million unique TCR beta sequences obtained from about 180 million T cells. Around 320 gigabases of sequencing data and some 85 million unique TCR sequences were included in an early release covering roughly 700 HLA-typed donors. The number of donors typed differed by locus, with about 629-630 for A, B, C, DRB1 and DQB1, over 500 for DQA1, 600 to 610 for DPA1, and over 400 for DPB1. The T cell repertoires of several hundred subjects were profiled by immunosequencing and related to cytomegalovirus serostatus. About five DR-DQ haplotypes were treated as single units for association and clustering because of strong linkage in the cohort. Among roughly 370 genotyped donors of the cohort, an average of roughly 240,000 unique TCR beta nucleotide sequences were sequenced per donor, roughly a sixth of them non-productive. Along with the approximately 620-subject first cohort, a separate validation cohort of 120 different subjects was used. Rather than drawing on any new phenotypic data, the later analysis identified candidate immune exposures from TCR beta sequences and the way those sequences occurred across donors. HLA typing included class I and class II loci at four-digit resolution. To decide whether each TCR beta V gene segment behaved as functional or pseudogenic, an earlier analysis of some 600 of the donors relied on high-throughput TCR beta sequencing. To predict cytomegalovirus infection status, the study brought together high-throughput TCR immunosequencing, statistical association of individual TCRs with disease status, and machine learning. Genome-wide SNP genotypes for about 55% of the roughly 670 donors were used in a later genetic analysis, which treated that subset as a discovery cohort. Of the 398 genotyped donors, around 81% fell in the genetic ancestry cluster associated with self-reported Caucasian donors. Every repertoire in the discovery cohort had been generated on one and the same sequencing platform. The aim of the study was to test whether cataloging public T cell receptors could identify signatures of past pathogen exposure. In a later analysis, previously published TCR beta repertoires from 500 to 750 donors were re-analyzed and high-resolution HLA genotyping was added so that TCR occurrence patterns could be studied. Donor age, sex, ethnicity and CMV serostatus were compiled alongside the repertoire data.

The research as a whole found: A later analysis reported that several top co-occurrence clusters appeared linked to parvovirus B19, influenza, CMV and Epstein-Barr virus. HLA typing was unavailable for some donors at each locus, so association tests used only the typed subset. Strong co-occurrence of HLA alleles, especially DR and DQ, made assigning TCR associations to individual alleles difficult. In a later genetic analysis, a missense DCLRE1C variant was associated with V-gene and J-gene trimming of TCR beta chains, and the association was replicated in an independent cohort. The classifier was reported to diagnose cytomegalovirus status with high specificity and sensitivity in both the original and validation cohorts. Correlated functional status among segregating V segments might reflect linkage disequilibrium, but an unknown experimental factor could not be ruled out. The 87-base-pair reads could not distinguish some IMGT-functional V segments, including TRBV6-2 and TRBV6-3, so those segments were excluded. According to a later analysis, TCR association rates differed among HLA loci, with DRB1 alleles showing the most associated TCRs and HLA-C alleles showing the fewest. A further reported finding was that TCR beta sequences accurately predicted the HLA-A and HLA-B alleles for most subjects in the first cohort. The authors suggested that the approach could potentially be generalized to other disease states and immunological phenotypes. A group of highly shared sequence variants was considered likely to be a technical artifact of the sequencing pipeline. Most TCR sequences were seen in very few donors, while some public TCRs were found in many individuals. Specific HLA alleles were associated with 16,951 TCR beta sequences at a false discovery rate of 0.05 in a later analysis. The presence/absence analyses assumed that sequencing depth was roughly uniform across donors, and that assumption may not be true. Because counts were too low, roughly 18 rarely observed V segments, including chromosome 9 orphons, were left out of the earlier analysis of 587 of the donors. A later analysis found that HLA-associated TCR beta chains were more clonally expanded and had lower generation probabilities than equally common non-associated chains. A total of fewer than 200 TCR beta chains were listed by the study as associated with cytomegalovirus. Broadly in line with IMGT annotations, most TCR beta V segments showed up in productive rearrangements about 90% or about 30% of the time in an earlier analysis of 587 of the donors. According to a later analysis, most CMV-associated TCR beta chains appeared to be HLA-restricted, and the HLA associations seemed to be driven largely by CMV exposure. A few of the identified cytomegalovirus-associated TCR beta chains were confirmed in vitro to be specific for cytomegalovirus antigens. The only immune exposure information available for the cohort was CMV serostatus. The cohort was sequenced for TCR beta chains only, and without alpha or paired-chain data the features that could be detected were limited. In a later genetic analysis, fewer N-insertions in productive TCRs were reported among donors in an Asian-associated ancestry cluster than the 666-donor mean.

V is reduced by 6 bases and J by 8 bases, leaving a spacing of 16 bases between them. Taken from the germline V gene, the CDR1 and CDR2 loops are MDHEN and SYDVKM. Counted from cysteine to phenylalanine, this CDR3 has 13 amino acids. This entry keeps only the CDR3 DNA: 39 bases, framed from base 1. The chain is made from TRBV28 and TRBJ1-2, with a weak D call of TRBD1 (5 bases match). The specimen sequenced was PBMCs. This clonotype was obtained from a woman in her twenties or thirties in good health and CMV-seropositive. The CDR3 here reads CASSLWGGSGYTF. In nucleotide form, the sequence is TGTGCCAGCAGCCTCTGGGGGGGGTCGGGCTACACCTTC.